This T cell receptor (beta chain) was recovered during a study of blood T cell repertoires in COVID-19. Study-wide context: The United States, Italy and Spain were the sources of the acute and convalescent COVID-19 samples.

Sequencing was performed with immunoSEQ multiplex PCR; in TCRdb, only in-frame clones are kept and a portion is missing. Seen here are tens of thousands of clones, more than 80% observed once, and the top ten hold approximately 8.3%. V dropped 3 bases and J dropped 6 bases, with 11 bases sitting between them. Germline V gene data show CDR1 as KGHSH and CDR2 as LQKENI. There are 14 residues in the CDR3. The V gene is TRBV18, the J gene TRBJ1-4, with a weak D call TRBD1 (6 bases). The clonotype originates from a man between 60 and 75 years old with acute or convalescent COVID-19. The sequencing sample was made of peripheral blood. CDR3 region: CASSPGATDEKLFF. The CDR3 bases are TGTGCCAGCTCACCGGGGGCGACGGATGAAAAACTGTTTTTT.